Below are 5 T cell receptor beta chains sequenced from a single sample in a study of blood T cell repertoires in COVID-19 (dated by TCRdb to between 2020 and 2021). Libraries were made using the immunoSEQ multiplex PCR assay. Held by TCRdb, this immuneACCESS table contains in-frame sequences only and omits some clones. Under half of the omission traces to an unresolved V gene where checked; the cause of the rest is unknown. The sample includes 150,000 to 200,000 clones, with roughly four fifths observed a single time. The leading ten clones occupy about 2.7% of the sample. Sequenced input: peripheral blood. Receptor source: a woman of 80 years or more with COVID-19, enrolled during active disease.

The chain combines TRBV2 with TRBJ1-1; no clear D gene. Germline loops: CDR1 SNHLY, CDR2 FYNNEI. The CDR3 has 13 amino acids. V lost 3 bases, J lost 4 bases, and 9 bases lay in between. The DNA for the CDR3 is TGTGCCAGCAGTGATCCGGGAGCCACTGAAGCTTTCTTT. It is translated as CASSDPGATEAFF.

This clone was found a few times. This chain joins TRBV10-3 and TRBJ2-2; possibly TRBD2 for D (6 bases). CDR1 ENHRY and CDR2 SYGVKD come from the germline V gene. Trimming stripped 10 bases from V and 1 base from J, with 16 bases between. The CDR3 runs to 15 residues. As DNA, the CDR3 is TGTGCCACCGCCGCGGACGGGGGGAACACCGGGGAGCTGTTTTTT. Translation gives CATAADGGNTGELFF.

The J gene is TRBJ2-1, the V gene TRBV5-1, with a weak D call TRBD2 (6 bases). Germline-derived CDR1 and CDR2 are SGHRS and YFSETQ. Trimming shortened V by 4 bases and J by 4 bases, and 12 bases separated the two germline ends. The CDR3 is 14 amino acids. In DNA, the CDR3 is TGCGCCAGCAGCCCATCTAGCGTTTACAATGAGCAGTTCTTC. Its translation is CASSPSSVYNEQFF. Using reference TRBV5-1 and TRBJ2-1 for the parts outside the CDR3, the full variable domain is KAGVTQTPRYLIKTRGQQVTLSCSPISGHRSVSWYQQTPGQGLQFLFEYFSETQRNKGNFPGRFSGRQFSNSRSEMNVSTLELGDSALYLCASSPSSVYNEQFFGPGTRLTVL.

The genes are TRBV28 and TRBJ2-7; D unresolved. V was pared by 4 bases and J by 0 bases, with 10 bases between. This CDR3 has 14 residues. Looked up from germline, CDR1 is MDHEN and CDR2 is SYDVKM. The CDR3 is CASSSLQSSYEQYF. CDR3 in DNA: TGTGCCAGCAGTTCCTTACAGAGCTCCTACGAGCAGTACTTC.

The chain has TRBV7-9 and TRBJ1-4, with 10 bases aligning to TRBD1. This CDR3 is built from 14 residues. The germline V gene has CDR1 SEHNR and CDR2 FQNEAQ (reference sequence). V lost 5 bases and J lost 8; bases outside the gene matches: 5. CDR3 protein: CASSTDRGREKLFF. The CDR3 bases are TGTGCCAGCAGCACCGACAGGGGGCGGGAAAAACTGTTTTTT.